The sequence of this T cell receptor (beta chain) was determined in a study of T cell responses to AZD1222 COVID-19 vaccine. Generated by immunoSEQ multiplex PCR, the TCRdb table keeps only in-frame clones and is missing some. Found here are about 150,000 clones, 85% to 90% of them singletons; the top ten hold about 5.1%. Regarding the study as a whole: Baseline seropositives among AZD1222 recipients totaled only five to seven. Sampling captured repertoires only after the peak T cell response. Epitopes outside B.1.351 and B.1.1.7 mutated regions reportedly drew nearly half of spike TCRs.

On this clone: Its antigen is as yet unknown.

Sequenced here: peripheral blood, sampled on day 0 of MenACWY control vaccination. The origin of this receptor is an adult in good health.

The CDR3 sequence is CASQGQGNIQYF. In DNA, the CDR3 is TGTGCCAGTCAGGGCCAGGGTAACATTCAGTACTTC. The rearrangement uses TRBV2 and TRBJ2-4; D possibly corresponds to TRBD1 (5 bases). The germline V gene has CDR1 SNHLY and CDR2 FYNNEI. This CDR3 has 12 residues. The ends were cut back, 9 bases at V and 7 bases at J, with 13 bases in the middle.